This TCR beta chain derives from a study of blood T cell repertoires in COVID-19. Across the whole study: Samples of COVID-19 (acute and convalescent) were obtained from the United States, Italy and Spain. Sources were T cells, B-cell-depleted T cells, or PBMCs; the material itself was cDNA or gDNA.

V lost 6 bases to trimming and J lost 4 bases; unmatched junction nucleotides: 10. Germline V gives CDR1 SGHTA, CDR2 FQGNSA. The CDR3 is made up of 15 amino acids. This clone showed up just once. Original handling: Reference gene primer amplification in the assay estimated nucleated cell counts. Measured with immunoSEQ multiplex PCR; TCRdb has only the in-frame clones, and not every one. Clone size and the V and J calls come from that table; the DNA yielded D and trimming. The sample includes tens of thousands of clones, roughly nine tenths seen only once; the top ten take less than 45%. The source is a man in his 60s with active or convalescent COVID-19. The source material was peripheral blood. The V gene is TRBV7-2, the J gene TRBJ2-7, with 9 bases lining up with TRBD1. The CDR3, as DNA: TGTGCCAGCAGTATAAGAACAGGGGGCGGGTACGAGCAGTACTTC. Translation gives CASSIRTGGGYEQYF.